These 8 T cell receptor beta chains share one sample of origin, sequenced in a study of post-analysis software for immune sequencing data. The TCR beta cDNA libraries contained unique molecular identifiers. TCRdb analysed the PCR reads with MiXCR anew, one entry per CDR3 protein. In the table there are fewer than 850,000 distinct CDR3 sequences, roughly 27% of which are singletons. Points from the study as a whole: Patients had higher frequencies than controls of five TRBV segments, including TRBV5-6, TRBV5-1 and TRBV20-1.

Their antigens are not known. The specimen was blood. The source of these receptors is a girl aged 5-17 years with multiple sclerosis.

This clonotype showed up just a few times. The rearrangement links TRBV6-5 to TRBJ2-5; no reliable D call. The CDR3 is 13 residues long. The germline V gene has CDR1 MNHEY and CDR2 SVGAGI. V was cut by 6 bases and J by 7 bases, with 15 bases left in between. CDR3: CASSRNQRWTQYF. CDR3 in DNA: TGTGCCAGCAGCCGCAACCAGAGGTGGACCCAGTACTTC.

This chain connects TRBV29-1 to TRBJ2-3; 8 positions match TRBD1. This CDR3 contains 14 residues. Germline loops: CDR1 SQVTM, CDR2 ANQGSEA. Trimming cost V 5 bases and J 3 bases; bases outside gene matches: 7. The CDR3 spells CSVLPGGRTDTQYF. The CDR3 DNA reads TGCAGCGTTCTCCCAGGGGGCAGGACAGATACGCAGTATTTT.

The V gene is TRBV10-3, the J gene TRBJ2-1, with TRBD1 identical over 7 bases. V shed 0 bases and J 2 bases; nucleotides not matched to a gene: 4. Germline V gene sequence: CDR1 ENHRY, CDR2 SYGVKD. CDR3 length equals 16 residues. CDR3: CAISESIDRAYNEQFF. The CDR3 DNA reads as TGTGCCATCAGTGAGTCGATAGACAGGGCCTACAATGAGCAGTTCTTC.

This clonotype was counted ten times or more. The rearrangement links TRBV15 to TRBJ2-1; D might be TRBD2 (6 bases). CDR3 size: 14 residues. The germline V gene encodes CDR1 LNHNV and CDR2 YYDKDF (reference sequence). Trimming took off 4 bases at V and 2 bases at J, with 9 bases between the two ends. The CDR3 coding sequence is TGTGCCACCAGCACCTGGAGGGCCTACAATGAGCAGTTCTTC. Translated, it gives CATSTWRAYNEQFF.

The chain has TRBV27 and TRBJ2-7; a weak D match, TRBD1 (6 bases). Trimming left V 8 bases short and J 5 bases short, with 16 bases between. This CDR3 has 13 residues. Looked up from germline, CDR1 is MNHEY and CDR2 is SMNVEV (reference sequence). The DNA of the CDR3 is TGTGCCAGCGGGGGCAGCCTGGACCACGAGCAGTACTTC. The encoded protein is CASGGSLDHEQYF.

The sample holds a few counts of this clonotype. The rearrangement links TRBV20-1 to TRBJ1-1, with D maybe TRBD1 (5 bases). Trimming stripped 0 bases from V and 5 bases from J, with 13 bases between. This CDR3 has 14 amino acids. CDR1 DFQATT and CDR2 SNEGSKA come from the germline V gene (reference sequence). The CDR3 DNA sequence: TGCAGTGCTAGAGATGGGGGGGATAGGACTGAAGCTTTCTTT. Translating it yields CSARDGGDRTEAFF.

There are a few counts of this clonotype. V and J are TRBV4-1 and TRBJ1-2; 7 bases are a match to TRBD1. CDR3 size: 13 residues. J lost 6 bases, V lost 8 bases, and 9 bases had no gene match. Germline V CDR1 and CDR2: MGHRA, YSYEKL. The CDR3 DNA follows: TGCGCCAGCGCGGACAGGTGGAGTAATGGCTACACCTTC. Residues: CASADRWSNGYTF.

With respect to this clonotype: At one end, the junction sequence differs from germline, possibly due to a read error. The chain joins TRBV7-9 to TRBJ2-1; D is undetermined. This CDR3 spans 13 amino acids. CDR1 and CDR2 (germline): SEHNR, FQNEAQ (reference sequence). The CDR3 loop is CANSYENLNEQFF. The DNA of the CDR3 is TGTGCCAACAGCTATGAGAACCTCAATGAGCAGTTCTTC. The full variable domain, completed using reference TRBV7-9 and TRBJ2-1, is DTGVSQNPRHKITKRGQNVTFRCDPISEHNRLYWYRQTLGQGPEFLTYFQNEAQLEKSRLLSDRFSAERPKGSFSTLEIQRTEQGDSAMYLCANSYENLNEQFFGPGTRLTVL.